The rows below give T cell receptor beta chains drawn from one sample of a study of tumor-infiltrating lymphocytes in glioblastoma multiforme. TCRdb re-called the multiplex PCR reads with MiXCR, one entry per CDR3 protein. The sample carries approximately 16,000 distinct CDR3 sequences, approximately 71% recorded once. Material for sequencing was brain tumor tissue. The receptors come from a male donor with glioblastoma. Each CDR3 is given with its conserved first and last residue.

cdr3_aa: CSATQGGSVSNEQFF; v_call: TRBV20-1
cdr3_aa: CATSDPSENTGELFF; v_call: TRBV24-1
cdr3_aa: CASSPSLGSGAGGRNNEQFF; v_call: TRBV11-3
cdr3_aa: CRLLADGEELFF; v_call: TRBV20-1
cdr3_aa: CASSGGINQPQHF; v_call: TRBV11-2
cdr3_aa: CSVDRDRDAGSSYNEQFF; v_call: TRBV29-1
cdr3_aa: CASSGDRGTSGTYNEQFF; v_call: TRBV11-2
cdr3_aa: CSAPERTSEAYEQYF; v_call: TRBV20-1
cdr3_aa: CSVTRDRESPPNF; v_call: TRBV29-1
cdr3_aa: CASSFGGPGELFF; v_call: TRBV11-2
cdr3_aa: CASSRRQGARQETQYF; v_call: TRBV11-2
cdr3_aa: CASSEYGGEFKGHNEQFF; v_call: TRBV10-1
cdr3_aa: CASSRFGQVNTEAFF; v_call: TRBV4-2
cdr3_aa: CASSKLDRQYF; v_call: TRBV6-1
cdr3_aa: CASSLVGGPQGEQYF; v_call: TRBV11-2
cdr3_aa: CASSVSGTEQFF; v_call: TRBV13
cdr3_aa: CASSTQGGAHGYTF; v_call: TRBV6-6
cdr3_aa: CASKYGTGDGYTF; v_call: TRBV4-1
cdr3_aa: CASSQRTENTEAFF; v_call: TRBV12-3/TRBV12-4
cdr3_aa: CAIAGQHIKNTEAFF; v_call: TRBV6-2/TRBV6-3